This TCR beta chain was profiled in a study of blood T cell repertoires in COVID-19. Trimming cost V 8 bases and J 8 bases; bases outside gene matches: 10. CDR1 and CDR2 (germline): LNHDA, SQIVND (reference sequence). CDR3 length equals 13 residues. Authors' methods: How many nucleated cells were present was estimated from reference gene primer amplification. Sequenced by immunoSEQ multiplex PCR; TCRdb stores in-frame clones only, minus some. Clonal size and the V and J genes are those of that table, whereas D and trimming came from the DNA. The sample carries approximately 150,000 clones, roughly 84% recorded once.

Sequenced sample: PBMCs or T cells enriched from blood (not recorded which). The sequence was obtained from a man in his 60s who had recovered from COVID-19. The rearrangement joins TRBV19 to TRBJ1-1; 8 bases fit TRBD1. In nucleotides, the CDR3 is TGTGCCAGTGAGGGGACAGGCCAAAAAGAAGCTTTCTTT. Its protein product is CASEGTGQKEAFF. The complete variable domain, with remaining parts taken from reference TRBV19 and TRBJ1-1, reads DGGITQSPKYLFRKEGQNVTLSCEQNLNHDAMYWYRQDPGQGLRLIYYSQIVNDFQKGDIAEGYSVSREKKESFPLTVTSAQKNPTAFYLCASEGTGQKEAFFGQGTRLTVV.